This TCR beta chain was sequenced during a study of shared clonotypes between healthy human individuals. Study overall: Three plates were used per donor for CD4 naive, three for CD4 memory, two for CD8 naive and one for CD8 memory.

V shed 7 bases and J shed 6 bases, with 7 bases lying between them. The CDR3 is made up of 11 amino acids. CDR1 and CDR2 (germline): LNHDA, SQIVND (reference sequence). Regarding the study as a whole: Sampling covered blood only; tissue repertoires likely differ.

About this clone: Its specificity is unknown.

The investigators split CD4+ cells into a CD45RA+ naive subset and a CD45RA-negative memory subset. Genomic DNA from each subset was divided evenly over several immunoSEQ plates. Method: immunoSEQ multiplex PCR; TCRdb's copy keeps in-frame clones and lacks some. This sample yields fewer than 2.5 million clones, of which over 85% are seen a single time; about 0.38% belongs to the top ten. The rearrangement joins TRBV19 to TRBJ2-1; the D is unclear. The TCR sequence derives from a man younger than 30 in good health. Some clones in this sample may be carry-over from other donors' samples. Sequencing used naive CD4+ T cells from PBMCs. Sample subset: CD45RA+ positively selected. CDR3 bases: TGTGCCAGTAATCTGGGCAATGAGCAGTTCTTC. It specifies CASNLGNEQFF.